What follows are 12 T cell receptor beta chains derived from one specimen sequenced in a study of blood T cell repertoires in COVID-19. Measured with immunoSEQ multiplex PCR; TCRdb has only the in-frame clones, and not every one. The sample has under 200,000 clones, over 70% seen once. The specimen sequenced was PBMCs or T cells enriched from blood (not recorded which). All receptors derive from a man between 50 and 59 years old who had recovered from COVID-19.

V gene TRBV28 combines with J gene TRBJ2-7; 10 bases fit TRBD2. V lost 6 bases, J lost 2 bases, and 7 bases stayed unmatched. Germline CDR1 MDHEN, CDR2 SYDVKM. This CDR3 has 15 residues. Written as DNA, the CDR3 is TGTGCCAGCAGGCCTCCTAGCGGGGGAACCTACGAGCAGTACTTC. Protein: CASRPPSGGTYEQYF.

The J gene is TRBJ2-3, the V gene TRBV28, with 8 bases identical to TRBD1. Germline V gene data show CDR1 as MDHEN and CDR2 as SYDVKM. The CDR3 runs to 15 residues. V lost 6 bases and J lost 5; bases outside the gene matches: 10. CDR3 sequence (DNA): TGTGCCAGCAGCCCCGGTGGACAGGGATTAGATACGCAGTATTTT. This gives the protein CASSPGGQGLDTQYF.

The V and J genes are TRBV19 and TRBJ2-7; 8 bases align to TRBD1. The length of the CDR3 is 15 residues. V dropped 3 bases and J dropped 3; count of bases not matched to a gene: 7. CDR1 and CDR2 (germline): LNHDA, SQIVND (reference sequence). CDR3 sequence: CASSIGQGAIYEQYF. The CDR3, as DNA: TGTGCCAGTAGTATCGGGCAGGGGGCTATCTACGAGCAGTACTTC.

This chain connects TRBV5-1 to TRBJ2-7, with a tentative D call TRBD1 (5 bases). Trimming took off 0 bases at V and 2 bases at J, with 9 bases between the two ends. CDR3 size: 14 residues. The germline V gene encodes CDR1 SGHRS and CDR2 YFSETQ. The CDR3 region is CASSLASGPYEQYF. CDR3 sequence (DNA): TGCGCCAGCAGCTTGGCGTCAGGGCCCTACGAGCAGTACTTC.

This clone has more than one count but fewer than ten. The rearrangement links TRBV5-6 to TRBJ2-5; 10 bases are shared with TRBD2. CDR1 is SGHDT and CDR2 is YYEEEE in the germline V gene. V gave up 3 bases and J gave up 4 bases; unmatched junction bases: 12. The CDR3 totals 17 residues. The CDR3 nucleotides are TGTGCCAGCAGCTCCTTACTAGCGGGGTTTGGGGGAGAGACCCAGTACTTC. Encoded protein: CASSSLLAGFGGETQYF.

The chain combines TRBV10-3 with TRBJ1-4, with TRBD1 matching over 7 bases. The CDR3 covers 18 residues. Losses at the gene ends were 0 bases for V and 1 base for J; bases not matched to a gene: 8. CDR1 is ENHRY and CDR2 is SYGVKD in the germline V gene. The CDR3 bases are TGTGCCATCAGTGAGTCTGATGCGGGGACAGTAACTAATGAAAAACTGTTTTTT. Translated: CAISESDAGTVTNEKLFF.

The V call is TRBV6-1, the J call TRBJ2-5, with TRBD2 identical over 9 bases. The germline V gene has CDR1 MNHNS and CDR2 SASEGT. V trimming: 0 bases; J trimming: 5 bases; junction bases outside the gene matches: 10. This CDR3 comprises 17 residues. This CDR3 reads CASSEAWPRGGLETQYF. Written as DNA, the CDR3 is TGTGCCAGCAGTGAAGCGTGGCCGCGGGGGGGCCTGGAGACCCAGTACTTC.

For the CDR3, the DNA is TGCAGTGCTAGAGCTCTCAATGAGCAGTTCTTC. This translates into CSARALNEQFF. This chain connects TRBV20-1 to TRBJ2-1; D unclear. Germline assignment: CDR1 DFQATT and CDR2 SNEGSKA (reference sequence). The germline V and J ends were trimmed by 1 base and 6 bases, with 4 bases remaining between them. The CDR3 is 11 amino acids.

This chain connects TRBV6-5 to TRBJ2-3; TRBD2 aligns across 8 bases. J lost 1 base, V lost 4 bases, and 7 bases had no gene match. Germline loops: CDR1 MNHEY, CDR2 SVGAGI. The length of the CDR3 is 16 residues. The CDR3 DNA reads TGTGCCAGCAGTTCCCCCGGGCGGGGGGGCACAGATACGCAGTATTTT. It codes for CASSSPGRGGTDTQYF.

J is TRBJ2-1 and V is TRBV9, with a possible D match to TRBD2 (6 bases). Germline V lookup: CDR1 SGDLS, CDR2 YYNGEE. V shed 0 bases and J shed 6 bases, with 13 bases lying between them. CDR3 size: 15 residues. The CDR3 nucleotides read TGTGCCAGCAGCGTAGAACTAGCTTCCCCCAATGAGCAGTTCTTC. This codes for CASSVELASPNEQFF.

This rearrangement joins TRBV15 to TRBJ1-3, with 8 bases that match TRBD1. V was pared by 3 bases and J by 3 bases, with 4 bases of the junction left unmatched. The CDR3 runs 15 residues. CDR1 and CDR2 (germline): LNHNV, YYDKDF (reference sequence). CDR3 region: CATSSGQGDGNTIYF. The CDR3 nucleotides are TGTGCCACCAGCAGCGGACAGGGTGATGGAAACACCATATATTTT.

The chain recombines TRBV18 with TRBJ1-2; 9 bases line up with TRBD1. The germline V gene has CDR1 KGHSH and CDR2 LQKENI. J was trimmed by 3 bases and V by 3 bases; bases with no gene match: 5. This CDR3 comprises 15 residues. Here the CDR3 reads CASSPSDRGYYGYTF. The CDR3 region has the DNA TGTGCCAGCTCACCGTCGGACAGGGGCTACTATGGCTACACCTTC.